The source of this TCR beta chain is a study of metastatic and nonmetastatic thyroid tumors. Looking at the study overall: Blood and tumor or nodule tissue repertoires from malignant and benign thyroid patients were compared.

No patient had received any treatment before thyroid surgery. TCRdb reprocessed the PCR reads using MiXCR. The table has tens of thousands of clones, approximately 25% seen once. This clone has at least ten counts. V lost 3 bases, J lost 7 bases, and 10 bases lay in between. CDR3 length: 13 amino acids. Per germline, CDR1 LGHNA and CDR2 YSLEER. This TCR derives from a female donor with papillary thyroid cancer or a benign thyroid nodule (not recorded which). Some clones in this sample may be carry-over from other donors' samples. Sequencing was performed on blood. The chain has TRBV4-3 and TRBJ1-5, with D possibly TRBD1 on 5 matching bases. The CDR3 here is CASSQTEVQPQHF. CDR3 nucleotide sequence: TGCGCCAGCAGCCAGACAGAAGTACAGCCCCAGCATTTT.